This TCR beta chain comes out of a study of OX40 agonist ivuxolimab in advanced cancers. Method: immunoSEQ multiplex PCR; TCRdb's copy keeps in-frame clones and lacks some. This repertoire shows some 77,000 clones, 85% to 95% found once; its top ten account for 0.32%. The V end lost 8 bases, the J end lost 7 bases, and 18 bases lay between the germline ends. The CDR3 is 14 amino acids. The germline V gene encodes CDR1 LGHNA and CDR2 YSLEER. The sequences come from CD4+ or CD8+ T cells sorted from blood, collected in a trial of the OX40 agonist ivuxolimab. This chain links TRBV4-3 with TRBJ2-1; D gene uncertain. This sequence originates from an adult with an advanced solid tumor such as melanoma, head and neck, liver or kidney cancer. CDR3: CASGPLLAGNEQFF. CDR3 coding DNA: TGCGCCAGCGGCCCTCTTTTGGCCGGGAATGAGCAGTTCTTC.